This T cell receptor (beta chain) emerged from a study of blood T cell repertoires in COVID-19. Study-wide context: The United States, Italy and Spain supplied acute and convalescent COVID-19 samples. T cells, B-cell-depleted T cells, or PBMCs provided the cDNA or gDNA that served as material.

Germline V gene lookup returns CDR1 MNHEY and CDR2 SMNVEV (reference sequence). Trimming removed 3 bases from V and 9 bases from J; junction bases left unmatched: 4. The CDR3 loop spans 14 amino acids. Per the authors' pipeline: Amplifying reference gene primers gave estimates of nucleated cell counts. The repertoire was sequenced with immunoSEQ multiplex PCR; TCRdb's copy has only in-frame clones and lacks some. V and J calls and clone size are given by that table; D and trimming were obtained from the DNA. The sample lists tens of thousands of clones, 80% to 90% seen once, with roughly 13% in the top ten.

The chain has TRBV27 and TRBJ2-1; 11 bases are shared with TRBD1. The receptor was isolated from a man aged 80 or over with acute or convalescent COVID-19. Sequenced sample: peripheral blood. CDR3 DNA sequence: TGTGCCAGCAGTTTCCACGGGACAGGGGGTGAGCAGTTCTTC. This sequence encodes CASSFHGTGGEQFF.